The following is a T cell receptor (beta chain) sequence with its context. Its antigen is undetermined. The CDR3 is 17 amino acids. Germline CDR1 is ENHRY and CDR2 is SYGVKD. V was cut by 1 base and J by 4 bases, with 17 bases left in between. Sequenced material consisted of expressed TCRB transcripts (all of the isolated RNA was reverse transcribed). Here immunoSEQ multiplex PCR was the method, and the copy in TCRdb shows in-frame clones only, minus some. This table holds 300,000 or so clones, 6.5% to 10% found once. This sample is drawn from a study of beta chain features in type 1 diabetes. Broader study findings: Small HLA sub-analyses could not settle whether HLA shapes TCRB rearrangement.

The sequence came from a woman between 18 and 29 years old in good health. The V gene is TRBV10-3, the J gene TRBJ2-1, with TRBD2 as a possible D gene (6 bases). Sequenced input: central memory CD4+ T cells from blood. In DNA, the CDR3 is TGTGCCATCAGTGAGTACTCCGGGACTTCGCGATACAATGAGCAGTTCTTC. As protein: CAISEYSGTSRYNEQFF.